The 13 T cell receptor beta chains presented below share a single source sample, sequenced in a study of cytomegalovirus exposure and HLA in healthy donors. Researchers ran the PCR with 60 Vbeta and 13 Jbeta primers. Some clones are missing from TCRdb's copy, which holds only in-frame ones; the method was immunoSEQ multiplex PCR. The sample lists 150,000 to 200,000 clones; roughly 80% were seen once. The source material was PBMCs. All receptors derive from a female donor in good health and CMV-seronegative.

This clone appeared a few times. Written as DNA, the CDR3 is TGTGCCAGCAGTGAAGGACCGACAGTTGTGGGCACTGAAGCTTTCTTT. This sequence encodes CASSEGPTVVGTEAFF. The chain has TRBV6-1 and TRBJ1-1; a possible D gene is TRBD1 (5 bases). The V gene's germline CDR1 is MNHNS and CDR2 SASEGT. The CDR3 length is 16 residues. V gave up 1 base and J gave up 4 bases, with 16 bases separating them.

The rearrangement links TRBV9 to TRBJ2-3; D is possibly TRBD2 (6 bases). This CDR3 comprises 17 residues. V was clipped by 4 bases and J by 1 base, with 19 bases between them. CDR1 is SGDLS and CDR2 is YYNGEE in the germline V gene. DNA for the CDR3: TGTGCCAGCAGCCGGGCAGGGAGGTTAGCGGGCACAGATACGCAGTATTTT. This gives the protein CASSRAGRLAGTDTQYF.

This clone has just one count. DNA of the CDR3: TGTGCCAGCAGGAAAACAGGGTTGGGCGGCTACACCTTC. This sequence encodes CASRKTGLGGYTF. The chain carries TRBV27 and TRBJ1-2, with D possibly matching TRBD1 (6 bases). From germline, CDR1 is MNHEY and CDR2 SMNVEV (reference sequence). V gave up 6 bases and J gave up 8 bases, with 16 bases separating them. The CDR3 runs 13 residues.

The table lists this clone with a few counts. The V call is TRBV7-9, the J call TRBJ1-2; the D gene is possibly TRBD1 (5 bases). CDR3 length equals 12 residues. The ends were cut back, 2 bases at V and 5 bases at J, with 6 bases in the middle. Per germline, CDR1 SEHNR and CDR2 FQNEAQ (reference sequence). CDR3 region: CASSLRGYGYTF. In DNA form, the CDR3 reads TGTGCCAGCAGCTTAAGGGGTTATGGCTACACCTTC.

The chain couples TRBV28 to TRBJ2-7, with no clear D. Germline V gene lookup returns CDR1 MDHEN and CDR2 SYDVKM. Trimming removed 6 bases at V and 0 bases at J, with 9 bases between. CDR3 size: 13 residues. This CDR3 is CASRSFSSYEQYF. The CDR3 coding sequence is TGTGCCAGCAGATCATTCAGCTCCTACGAGCAGTACTTC.

As regards this clone: Germline is not matched at one junction end, which may reflect a read error. The same CDR3 can be traced to other DNA sequences in this sample. V gene TRBV30 combines with J gene TRBJ1-6, with D uncertain. CDR1 and CDR2 (germline): GTSNPN, SVGIG (reference sequence). The CDR3 is 15 amino acids. The CDR3 DNA sequence: TGTGCCTGGAGTGTCGCGCCCACTAAATATTCCCCCCTCCACTTT. Its translation is CAWSVAPTKYSPLHF.

The V and J genes are TRBV7-9 and TRBJ1-1; 10 nucleotides align to TRBD1. Germline CDR1 and CDR2: SEHNR and FQNEAQ (reference sequence). J gave up 6 bases and V 5 bases, and 9 bases lay outside the gene matches. The CDR3 sequence is 15 residues long. This CDR3 is CASSATGTGAAEAFF. CDR3 sequence (DNA): TGTGCCAGCAGCGCTACCGGGACAGGGGCTGCTGAAGCTTTCTTT.

The CDR3 bases are TGTGCCAGTAGCCGGACAGGGGAAAGGGGCTATGGCTACACCTTC. Translated, it gives CASSRTGERGYGYTF. J is TRBJ1-2 and V is TRBV19; 9 positions agree with TRBD1. V lost 6 bases, J lost 4 bases, and 9 bases stayed unmatched. This CDR3 contains 15 residues. Germline assignment: CDR1 LNHDA and CDR2 SQIVND (reference sequence).

The chain joins TRBV4-3 to TRBJ2-3, with 7 bases fitting TRBD2. Germline trimming cut 1 base from V and 8 bases from J; bases unmatched to any gene: 6. The CDR3 runs 14 residues. Germline V gives CDR1 LGHNA, CDR2 YSLEER. The CDR3 loop reads CASSQGTIAGTQYF. For the CDR3, the DNA is TGCGCCAGCAGCCAAGGGACGATAGCGGGTACGCAGTATTTT.

The J gene is TRBJ2-1, the V gene TRBV7-3; 8 bases are shared with TRBD2. This CDR3 is built from 11 residues. Germline V CDR1 and CDR2: SGHTA, FQGTGA. V lost 8 bases to trimming and J lost 7 bases; unmatched junction nucleotides: 1. The DNA for the CDR3 is TGTGCCAGCTCGGGGGGGAATGAGCAGTTCTTC. It yields the protein CASSGGNEQFF.

J is TRBJ2-7 and V is TRBV19; D is undetermined. The CDR3 length is 14 residues. Germline CDR1 is LNHDA and CDR2 is SQIVND (reference sequence). V lost 6 bases, J lost 8 bases, and 20 bases lay in between. CDR3 nucleotides: TGTGCCAGTAGCACCTCGCGGAGCGTGTCCCAGCAGTACTTC. Translation gives CASSTSRSVSQQYF.

V is TRBV13 and J is TRBJ2-3, with D perhaps matching TRBD2 (6 bases). The CDR3 spans 13 residues. The germline V gene encodes CDR1 PRHDT and CDR2 FYEKMQ (reference sequence). Trimming removed 3 bases from V and 6 bases from J, with 10 bases in between. The DNA for the CDR3 is TGTGCCAGCAGCTTCGGGACTCATGATACGCAGTATTTT. Its protein is CASSFGTHDTQYF.

This sequence joins TRBV19 and TRBJ2-2; unclear D gene. CDR3 length: 15 amino acids. The V end was cut by 1 base, the J end by 2 bases, with 8 bases between. Germline CDR1 LNHDA, CDR2 SQIVND (reference sequence). Here the CDR3 DNA reads TGTGCCAGTAGTATAGGGCAGGTAAACACCGGGGAGCTGTTTTTT. Its translation: CASSIGQVNTGELFF.